A selection of T cell receptor beta chains follows, all from one sample in a study of shared clonotypes between healthy human individuals. The assay was immunoSEQ multiplex PCR, and TCRdb's table has in-frame clones only and misses some. The sample gives about 2 million clones, approximately 94% of which show up once; 0.95% to 1.5% is in the top ten. The sequencing sample was made of naive CD8+ T cells sorted from blood. The receptors were sampled from a young man in good health. The CDR3 runs from the conserved cysteine through the conserved F or W. Each record gives: clone size, D gene, V gene, J gene, CDR3 DNA, CDR3 protein. The D gene is left open where the match is weak. Clone size, where shown, is once, few, many, or a class for clones that have expanded.

size: -; D: -; V: TRBV18; J: TRBJ2-5; DNA: TGTGCCAGCTCATCAGCACAAGAGACCCAGTACTTC; CDR3: CASSSAQETQYF
size: -; D: -; V: TRBV6-1; J: TRBJ2-2; DNA: TGTGCCAGCAGTGAATGGGCTCTAGCGAGCACCGGGGAGCTGTTTTTT; CDR3: CASSEWALASTGELFF
size: -; D: -; V: TRBV6-1; J: TRBJ2-7; DNA: TGTGCCAGCAGTGAATACCGAGGGACACGACACTACGAGCAGTACTTC; CDR3: CASSEYRGTRHYEQYF
size: -; D: -; V: TRBV6-1; J: TRBJ2-7; DNA: TGTGCCAGCAGTGAATTGGGGACCGCCTACGAGCAGTACTTC; CDR3: CASSELGTAYEQYF
size: -; D: TRBD1; V: TRBV19; J: TRBJ2-3; DNA: TGTGCCAGTAGTTACTGGGACAGGGGAGATACGCAGTATTTT; CDR3: CASSYWDRGDTQYF
size: -; D: -; V: TRBV6-5; J: TRBJ1-4; DNA: TGTGCCAGCAGTTACTCGCTCGGGGACCGGGGTGAAAAACTATTTTTT; CDR3: CASSYSLGDRGEKLFF
size: -; D: TRBD1; V: TRBV4-1; J: TRBJ2-1; DNA: TGCGCCAGCAGTTTTAAGGGACAGGGAAACAATGAGCAGTTCTTC; CDR3: CASSFKGQGNNEQFF
size: -; D: TRBD1; V: TRBV5-6; J: TRBJ2-7; DNA: TGTGCCAGCACCGACTCTGGGACAGGGGGGTACGAGCAGTACTTC; CDR3: CASTDSGTGGYEQYF
size: -; D: -; V: TRBV5-1; J: TRBJ2-7; DNA: TGCGCCAGCAGCTTGGTGGAGGGATACGAGCAGTACTTC; CDR3: CASSLVEGYEQYF
size: -; D: TRBD1; V: TRBV7-9; J: TRBJ2-3; DNA: TGTGCCAGCACCTACGTGCCGGGACAGGGACCAGATACGCAGTATTTT; CDR3: CASTYVPGQGPDTQYF
size: -; D: -; V: TRBV6-1; J: TRBJ2-2; DNA: TGTGCCAGCAGTGAATACAGGGTCGGCACCGGGGAGCTGTTTTTT; CDR3: CASSEYRVGTGELFF
size: -; D: TRBD1; V: TRBV7-8; J: TRBJ2-5; DNA: TGTGCCAGCAGCTTAGCCCCAGGGGGTTCGGAAGAGACCCAGTACTTC; CDR3: CASSLAPGGSEETQYF
size: -; D: -; V: TRBV15; J: TRBJ2-5; DNA: TGTGCCACCAGCACCGGACAGTACCAAGAGACCCAGTACTTC; CDR3: CATSTGQYQETQYF
size: -; D: -; V: TRBV27; J: TRBJ2-6; DNA: TGTGCCAGCAGGAGATTCGACTCTGGGGCCAACGTCCTGACTTTC; CDR3: CASRRFDSGANVLTF
size: once; D: -; V: TRBV5-1; J: TRBJ2-7; DNA: TGCGCCAGCAGCTTGGCCGAAGGAGCAGGGTTCTACGAGCAGTACTTC; CDR3: CASSLAEGAGFYEQYF
size: -; D: -; V: TRBV6-5; J: TRBJ2-2; DNA: TGTGCCAGCACTCCAGCTACCGGGGAGCTGTTTTTT; CDR3: CASTPATGELFF
size: -; D: TRBD1; V: TRBV5-4; J: TRBJ2-5; DNA: TGTGCCAGCAGCGATGGGACAGGGGGCCGAGAGACCCAGTACTTC; CDR3: CASSDGTGGRETQYF
size: -; D: -; V: TRBV11-3; J: TRBJ2-7; DNA: TGTGCCAGCAGCTCCGGGGCCTCCTACGAGCAGTACTTC; CDR3: CASSSGASYEQYF
size: -; D: -; V: TRBV5-1; J: TRBJ2-5; DNA: TGCGCCAGCAGCTTGGTTGGGGGGGAGACCCAGTACTTC; CDR3: CASSLVGGETQYF
size: -; D: TRBD1; V: TRBV6-5; J: TRBJ2-5; DNA: TGTGCCAGCAGTTACGCGGGACAGGGGAGTGAGACCCAGTACTTC; CDR3: CASSYAGQGSETQYF
size: -; D: -; V: TRBV7-9; J: TRBJ1-1; DNA: TGTGCCAGCAGCTTCCGCAGGGAGCCGAACACTGAAGCTTTCTTT; CDR3: CASSFRREPNTEAFF
size: -; D: -; V: TRBV9; J: TRBJ2-7; DNA: TGTGCCAGCAGCGTAGCCCTCGACAACTACGAGCAGTACTTC; CDR3: CASSVALDNYEQYF
size: -; D: -; V: TRBV27; J: TRBJ2-7; DNA: TGTGCCAGCAGTTCCACGGGGGTTCTTACCTACGAGCAGTACTTC; CDR3: CASSSTGVLTYEQYF
size: -; D: -; V: TRBV4-3; J: TRBJ2-7; DNA: TGCGCCAGCAGCCAAGATTATCCAGGGAACTACGAGCAGTACTTC; CDR3: CASSQDYPGNYEQYF
size: -; D: -; V: TRBV9; J: TRBJ1-1; DNA: TGTGCCAGCAGCGTAGGGCCTACAGAGGAAGCTTTCTTT; CDR3: CASSVGPTEEAFF
size: once; D: TRBD1; V: TRBV9; J: TRBJ2-5; DNA: TGTGCCAGCAGCGTGCAGGGGGCTGGGGAGACCCAGTACTTC; CDR3: CASSVQGAGETQYF
size: -; D: -; V: TRBV7-9; J: TRBJ2-7; DNA: TGTGCCAGCAGCCCCAGGGTCAACGAGCAGTACTTC; CDR3: CASSPRVNEQYF
size: once; D: TRBD1; V: TRBV19; J: TRBJ2-7; DNA: TGTGCCAGTAGTAAGACAGGGGAACACTACGAGCAGTACTTC; CDR3: CASSKTGEHYEQYF